This TCR beta chain derives from a study of shared clonotypes between healthy human individuals. Whole-study context: The study used three CD4 naive, three CD4 memory, two CD8 naive and one CD8 memory plate per donor.

The study enrolled healthy HIV-negative adults without recent acute infections or vaccinations as donors. V was cut by 0 bases and J by 2 bases, with 5 bases left in between. Germline CDR1 and CDR2: MNHNY and SVGAGI (reference sequence). CDR3 size: 15 residues. This clone appeared a few times. In the original analysis: In the immunoSEQ data, sequences were junction-only and lacked quality scores, so filtering differed. Repertoires were generated with immunoSEQ multiplex PCR, while TCRdb's copy carries only in-frame clones and drops some. V, J and clone size are taken as reported in that table, and D and trimming were inferred from the DNA itself. The table lists roughly 2.5 million clones, around 94% of them singletons, with under 0.15% in the top ten.

The chain combines TRBV6-6 with TRBJ1-6; D not certain. The sequencing input was naive CD4+ T cells sorted from blood. Subset: CD45RA+ positively selected. The source is a man between 18 and 29 years old in good health. In nucleotides, the CDR3 is TGTGCCAGCAGTTACTCCTCAGCCTATAATTCACCCCTCCACTTT. Translation: CASSYSSAYNSPLHF.